The rows below give T cell receptor beta chains drawn from one sample of a study of blood T cell repertoires in COVID-19. The assay was immunoSEQ multiplex PCR, and TCRdb's table has in-frame clones only and misses some. The table lists approximately 65,000 clones, roughly two thirds of them singletons. Sequences were obtained from PBMCs or T cells enriched from blood (not recorded which). The source of these receptors is a woman in her sixties who had been exposed to COVID-19. Both conserved end residues are part of each CDR3. The order of the fields is J gene, V gene, CDR3 protein.

TRBJ1-1,TRBV5-1,CASSFSGGVTEAFF
TRBJ2-3,TRBV28,CASSPGLAGSLGWSTDTQYF
TRBJ2-7,TRBV10-3,CAISAAGEQYF
TRBJ2-7,TRBV30,CAWSRGSAYEQYF
TRBJ2-2,TRBV5-4,CASSSRTYNTGELFF
TRBJ2-3,TRBV7-2,CASSLVGTSVTDTQYF
TRBJ2-3,TRBV3-1/TRBV3-2,CASSRSLAGVGTDTQYF
TRBJ1-5,TRBV29-1,CSVAENLNQPQHF
TRBJ2-6,TRBV5-1,CASSLLADGANVLTF
TRBJ2-5,TRBV9,CASSAGGPQETQYF
TRBJ1-1,TRBV2,CASSPQVNMNTEAFF
TRBJ2-7,TRBV27,CASSLTSTYEQYF
TRBJ2-1,TRBV3-1/TRBV3-2,CASSWSQTQDNEQFF
TRBJ1-2,TRBV29-1,CSVEVTGGVVGYTF
TRBJ1-2,TRBV7-8,CASSRGFDRVNYGYTF
TRBJ2-1,TRBV11-2,CASSFPGVGQFF
TRBJ1-1,TRBV2,CASSVRDIEAFF
TRBJ2-5,TRBV24-1,CATAPQGRETQYF
TRBJ1-6,TRBV9,CASSVGRNSPLHF
TRBJ1-5,TRBV28,CASSLNGQPQHF
TRBJ2-3,TRBV4-2,CASSHPGTDTQYF
TRBJ1-1,TRBV29-1,CSVGRGNTEAFF
TRBJ2-3,TRBV7-9,CASSPRQSTDTQYF